This T cell receptor (beta chain) was sequenced for a study of T cell changes during pregnancy in multiple sclerosis (dated by TCRdb to the late 2010s). For context, the study as a whole: Changes in the T cell repertoire over the course of pregnancy were examined in this study in women with multiple sclerosis.

Based on the germline V gene (reference sequence), the CDR1 and CDR2 sequences are MNHEY and SMNVEV. The CDR3 holds 12 amino acids from the cysteine to the phenylalanine. CDR3 DNA is the only sequence kept; it has 36 bases, read in frame from the first base. The junction shows trimming of 6 bases on V and 5 bases on J, plus 8 bases between the germline ends. The method was the immunoSEQ multiplex PCR assay. In TCRdb, the immuneACCESS table is reduced to in-frame sequences with V and J assigned. These tables do not hold every clone; where another copy was compared, an unresolved V gene accounts for under half, and the others remain unexplained. This sample comprises tens of thousands of clones, 85% to 95% of them detected only once. The ten top clones hold roughly 0.55% of the sample. With respect to this clone: Its specific antigen is unknown. Base qualities are missing; no much larger clone stands one base away.

The sequence was obtained from a female donor with multiple sclerosis, enrolled in a pregnancy study. The starting material was CD4+ T cells from peripheral blood mononuclear cells, obtained in the third trimester of pregnancy. The chain couples TRBV27 to TRBJ1-5; a tentative D match to TRBD1 spans 5 bases. The bases are TGTGCCAGCAGGACAGTCGATCAGCCCCAGCATTTT. Its amino acids are CASRTVDQPQHF.